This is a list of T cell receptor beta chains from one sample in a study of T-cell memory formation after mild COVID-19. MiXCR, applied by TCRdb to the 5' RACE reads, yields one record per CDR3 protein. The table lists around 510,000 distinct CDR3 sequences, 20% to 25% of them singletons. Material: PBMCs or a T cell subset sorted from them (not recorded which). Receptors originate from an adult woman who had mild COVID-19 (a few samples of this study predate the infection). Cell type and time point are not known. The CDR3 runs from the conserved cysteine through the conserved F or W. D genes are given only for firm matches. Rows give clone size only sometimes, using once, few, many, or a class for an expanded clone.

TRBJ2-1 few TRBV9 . TGTGCCAGCAGCGTGGACAGAAACTACAATGAGCAGTTCTTC CASSVDRNYNEQFF
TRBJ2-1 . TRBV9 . TGTGCCAGCACCCAGACTGCAACCTACAATGAGCAGTTCTTC CASTQTATYNEQFF
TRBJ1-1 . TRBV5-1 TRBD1 TGCGCCAGCAGCTTAACAGGGGGCGAGAACACTGAAGCTTTCTTT CASSLTGGENTEAFF
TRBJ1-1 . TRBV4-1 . TGCGCCAGCAGCCAAGCCGGGCAGGCGGTAATGAACACTGAAGCTTTCTTT CASSQAGQAVMNTEAFF
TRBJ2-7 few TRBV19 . TGTGCCAGTAGTATGGAAGCCCGCTACGAGCAGTACTTC CASSMEARYEQYF
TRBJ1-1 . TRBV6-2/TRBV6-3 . TGTGCCAGCAGTTCACCCTGGCGAGACACTGAAGCTTTCTTT CASSSPWRDTEAFF
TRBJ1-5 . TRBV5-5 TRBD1 TGTGCCAGCAGATTGGCGGGCCAGGGGGATCAGCCCCAGCATTTT CASRLAGQGDQPQHF
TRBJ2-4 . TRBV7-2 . TGTGCCAGCAGCTTAGTTCAGGGGAAGAACATTCAGTACTTC CASSLVQGKNIQYF
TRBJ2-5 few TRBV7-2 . TGTGCCAGCAGCCTGGGGGGAATCCAAGAGACCCAGTACTTC CASSLGGIQETQYF
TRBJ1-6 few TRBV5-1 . TGCGCCAGCAGCTTGCACACAACGTTGGGCACGGCCTATAATTCACCCCTCCACTTT CASSLHTTLGTAYNSPLHF
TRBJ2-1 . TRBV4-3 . TGCGCCAGCAGCCAAGTTCACGGATACAATGAGCAGTTCTTC CASSQVHGYNEQFF
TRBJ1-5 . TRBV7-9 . TGTGCCAGCAGCTCCCTGGACAGCGGGAATCAGCCCCAGCATTTT CASSSLDSGNQPQHF
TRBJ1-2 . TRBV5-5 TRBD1 TGTGCCAGCAGTTTCACCGGGACAGGGGGCGTCTATGGCTACACCTTC CASSFTGTGGVYGYTF
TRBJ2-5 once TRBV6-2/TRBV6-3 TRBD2 TGTGCCAGCAGTTACTCGAGAGCGGGAGGTGAAGAGACCAAGTACTTC CASSYSRAGGEETKYF
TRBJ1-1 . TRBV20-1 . TGCAGTGCTCATGGGTACAGAGTCACTGAAGCTTTCTTT CSAHGYRVTEAFF
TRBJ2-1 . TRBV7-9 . TGTGCCAGCAGCTTAAAGCCCTCCACCAATGAGCAGTTCTTC CASSLKPSTNEQFF
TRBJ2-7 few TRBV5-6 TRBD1 TGTGCCAGCAGCTTGGGCCCCGGGACAGAACCCTACGAGCAGTACTTC CASSLGPGTEPYEQYF
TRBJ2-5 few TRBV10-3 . TGTGCCATCAGTGCGGACGGCCAAGAGACCCAGTACTTC CAISADGQETQYF
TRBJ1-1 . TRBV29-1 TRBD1 TGCAGCGGATCGACAGGGACTGAAGCTTTCTTT CSGSTGTEAFF
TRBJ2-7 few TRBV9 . TGTGCCAGCAGCGCCCTTAGCGGACTGGACGAGCAGTACTTC CASSALSGLDEQYF
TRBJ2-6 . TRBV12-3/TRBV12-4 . TGTGCCAGCAGTTTAGGCAGACCCAGCTCTGGGGCCAAAGTACTGACTTTC CASSLGRPSSGAKVLTF
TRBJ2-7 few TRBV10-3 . TGTGCCAACGGGGCAGGGGAGGGGGAGCAGTACTTC CANGAGEGEQYF
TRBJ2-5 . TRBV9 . TGTGCCAGCAGCGTAGATGGGGGAGAGACCCAGTACTTC CASSVDGGETQYF
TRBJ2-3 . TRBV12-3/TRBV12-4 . TGTGCCAGCAGCGTGGGAGGGGGGGCAGATACGCAGTATTTT CASSVGGGADTQYF
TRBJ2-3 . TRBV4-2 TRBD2 TGTGCCAGCAGCCAAGAAGGACTAGCGGGAGCAGATACGCAGTATTTT CASSQEGLAGADTQYF
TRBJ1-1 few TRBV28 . TGTGCCAGCAGTTTTCTTGATGTTATGAACACTGAAGCTTTCTTT CASSFLDVMNTEAFF
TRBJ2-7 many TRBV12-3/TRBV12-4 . TGTGCCAGCAGGGGAGCCGGGACACCATACGAGCAGTACTTC CASRGAGTPYEQYF
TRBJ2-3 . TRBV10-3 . TGTGCCATCAGTCCCTCGGGCCCCAGCACAGATACGCAGTATTTT CAISPSGPSTDTQYF
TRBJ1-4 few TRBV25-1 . TGTGCCAGCAGTGATTGGGAAAAACTGTTTTTT CASSDWEKLFF
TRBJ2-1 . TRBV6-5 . TGTGCCAGCAGTTATCTGAGAGGGGGAACCTACAATGAGCAGTTCTTC CASSYLRGGTYNEQFF
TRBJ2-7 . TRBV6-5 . TGTGCCAGCAGTTACAACATCGGGGCCGAGCAGTACTTC CASSYNIGAEQYF
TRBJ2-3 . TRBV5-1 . TGCGCCAGCAGCCTGAATTCGGGGCCCAGCACAGATACGCAGTATTTT CASSLNSGPSTDTQYF
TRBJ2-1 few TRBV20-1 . TGCAGTGCCGAGCCCAGTTACAATGAGCAGTTCTTC CSAEPSYNEQFF
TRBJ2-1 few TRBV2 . TGTGCCAGCAGTGAAGGCGGGGGCCTCAATGAGCAGTTCTTC CASSEGGGLNEQFF
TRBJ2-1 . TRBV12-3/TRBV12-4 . TGTGCCAGCAGCAGGGACCCCTCCTACAATGAGCAGTTCTTC CASSRDPSYNEQFF
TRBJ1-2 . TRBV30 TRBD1 TGTGCCTGGAGCTGGATATCGGGACAGGGGAACTATGGCTACACCTTC CAWSWISGQGNYGYTF
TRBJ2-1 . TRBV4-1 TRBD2 TGCGCCAGCAGACAAAGCGGGGGGACCCACAATGAGCAGTTCTTC CASRQSGGTHNEQFF
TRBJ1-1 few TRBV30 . TGTGCCTGGAGTCTAAAGAGGGGAAACACTGAAGCTTTCTTT CAWSLKRGNTEAFF
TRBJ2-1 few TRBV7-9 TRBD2 TGTGCCAGCAGCTCCTGGACTAGCAGGGATGAGCAGTTCTTC CASSSWTSRDEQFF
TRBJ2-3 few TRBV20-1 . TGCAGTGCTAGGGGGGAGAACCCCGATACGCAGTATTTT CSARGENPDTQYF
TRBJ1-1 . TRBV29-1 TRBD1 TGCAGCGCTCGTCGGCCAGGGGGCACTGAAGCTTTCTTT CSARRPGGTEAFF
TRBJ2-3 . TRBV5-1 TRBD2 TGCGCCAGCAGCCCTTTAGCGGGGGGCGTGGTTGCAGATACGCAGTATTTT CASSPLAGGVVADTQYF
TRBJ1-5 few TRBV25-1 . TGTGCCAGCAGTGATTCCGGCCCTCAGCCCCAGCATTTT CASSDSGPQPQHF
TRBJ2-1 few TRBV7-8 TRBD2 TGTGCCAGCAGCTCGCCACCTCGGACTAGCGGGATAGAGGGAAGCTCCTACAATGAGCAGTTCTTC CASSSPPRTSGIEGSSYNEQFF
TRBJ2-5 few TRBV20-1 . TGCAGTGCTAGAGAGGGGCCATCTCAGGAGACCCAGTACTTC CSAREGPSQETQYF
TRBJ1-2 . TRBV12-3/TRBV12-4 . TGTGCCAGCAGTTTGGGGCAGCTAGGGCCTTCTAACTATGGCTACACCTTC CASSLGQLGPSNYGYTF
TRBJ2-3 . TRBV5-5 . TGTGCCAGCGACTCGGCGGGCCAAAGCACAGATACGCAGTATTTT CASDSAGQSTDTQYF
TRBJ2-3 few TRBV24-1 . TGTGCCACCAGTGACCGCTCCCTATTGGGGTTGGCAGATACGCAGTATTTT CATSDRSLLGLADTQYF
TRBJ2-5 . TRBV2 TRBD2 TGTGCCAGCAGTCCCCTGGAGCGGGAGGGCCGGGAGACCCAGTACTTC CASSPLEREGRETQYF
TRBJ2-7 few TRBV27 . TGTGCCAGCAGTCTAACGACGGAATCCTACGAGCAGTACTTC CASSLTTESYEQYF
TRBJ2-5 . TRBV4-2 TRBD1 TGTGCCAGCAGAGAGACAGGGAGAGAGACCCAGTACTTC CASRETGRETQYF